This T cell receptor beta chain was identified during a study of blood T cell repertoires in COVID-19. Study as a whole: Material from acute and convalescent COVID-19 was sourced from the United States, Italy and Spain. T cells, B-cell-depleted T cells, or PBMCs supplied cDNA or gDNA.

CDR3 length: 16 amino acids. Germline V lookup: CDR1 LGHNA, CDR2 YSLEER. V dropped 0 bases and J dropped 0 bases, with 10 bases sitting between them. Authors' data handling: Nucleated cell counts were estimated from reference gene primer amplification. This table comes from immunoSEQ multiplex PCR, and its TCRdb copy is limited to in-frame clones, with some not included. The V and J calls and the clone size are those of that table, but D and trimming were determined from the DNA. The sample contains approximately 200,000 clones, 80% to 85% of which appear only once. This TCR was sampled from a woman aged 25-40 years with acute or convalescent COVID-19. This chain connects TRBV4-3 to TRBJ2-3, with D uncertain. The specimen sequenced was peripheral blood. CDR3 coding DNA: TGCGCCAGCAGCCAAGAATTCTCTTCTAGCACAGATACGCAGTATTTT. Its protein is CASSQEFSSSTDTQYF.